Listed below are T cell receptor beta chains from one sample, sequenced in a study of T cells in tuberculosis. TCRdb's copy holds only in-frame clones and misses some; the assay was immunoSEQ multiplex PCR. The sample has approximately 20,000 clones, 97% seen once; the top ten hold around 6.2%. Input material: PBMCs. Receptor source: a donor between 10 and 35 years old with latent tuberculosis or without tuberculosis infection. CDR3s include the opening cysteine and the closing phenylalanine or tryptophan. D genes are given only for firm matches. Where a row states a size, it is once, few, many or the class of an expanded clone; other rows omit it.

NA	TRBV7-9	NA	TRBJ2-1	CASSLGLGHNNEQFF	TGTGCCAGCAGCTTAGGCCTGGGCCACAACAATGAGCAGTTCTTC
NA	TRBV6-5	NA	TRBJ2-1	CASSFGFYNEQFF	TGTGCCAGCAGTTTCGGGTTCTACAATGAGCAGTTCTTC
NA	TRBV12-5	TRBD1	TRBJ2-7	CASGPGQGGYEQYF	TGTGCTAGTGGCCCAGGACAGGGCGGCTACGAGCAGTACTTC
NA	TRBV7-8	NA	TRBJ1-1	CASSPSYPVPDIKNTEAFF	TGTGCCAGCAGCCCTAGCTACCCCGTCCCAGATATTAAGAACACTGAAGCTTTCTTT
NA	TRBV6-4	TRBD2	TRBJ2-3	CASSDSGGGAIDTQYF	TGTGCCAGCAGTGACTCGGGCGGGGGGGCGATAGATACGCAGTATTTT
NA	TRBV7-2	NA	TRBJ2-1	CASSLGRQSNEQFF	TGTGCCAGCAGCTTAGGGAGGCAGTCCAATGAGCAGTTCTTC
NA	TRBV9	TRBD2	TRBJ2-1	CASSALSGRASYNEQFF	TGTGCCAGCAGCGCACTTAGCGGGAGGGCCTCCTACAATGAGCAGTTCTTC
NA	TRBV29-1	NA	TRBJ1-2	CSATGGEGWGYTF	TGCAGCGCCACCGGCGGGGAAGGCTGGGGCTACACCTTC
NA	TRBV27	NA	TRBJ1-2	CASSLFGGSNYGYTF	TGTGCCAGCAGTTTATTTGGGGGGTCTAACTATGGCTACACCTTC
NA	TRBV6-1	TRBD2	TRBJ2-7	CASSDLAGAYEQYF	TGTGCCAGCAGTGATCTAGCGGGGGCCTACGAGCAGTACTTC
NA	TRBV2	NA	TRBJ2-7	CASSATASSYEQYF	TGTGCCAGCAGTGCGACAGCGAGCTCCTACGAGCAGTACTTC
NA	TRBV2	NA	TRBJ2-2	CASSEAPASVTNTGELFF	TGTGCCAGCAGTGAAGCGCCGGCTAGCGTGACGAACACCGGGGAGCTGTTTTTT
NA	TRBV7-9	NA	TRBJ2-7	CASSSLGQNLYEQYF	TGTGCCAGCAGCTCTTTAGGACAAAACCTCTACGAGCAGTACTTC
NA	TRBV7-9	NA	TRBJ1-1	CASSDSGYWTEAFF	TGTGCCAGCAGCGATTCAGGGTATTGGACTGAAGCTTTCTTT
once	TRBV27	NA	TRBJ1-5	CASRWTVNQPQHF	TGTGCCAGCAGGTGGACAGTAAATCAGCCCCAGCATTTT
NA	TRBV11-2	TRBD2	TRBJ2-3	CASSFSLTGTSGTDTQYF	TGTGCCAGCAGCTTTAGCCTTACCGGGACTAGCGGGACAGATACGCAGTATTTT
NA	TRBV4-3	NA	TRBJ2-7	CASSQDWTSSYEQYF	TGCGCCAGCAGCCAAGATTGGACTTCGTCCTACGAGCAGTACTTC
NA	TRBV5-6	TRBD2	TRBJ2-3	CASSPGLAGGPSTDTQYF	TGTGCCAGCAGCCCCGGACTAGCGGGAGGGCCAAGCACAGATACGCAGTATTTT
NA	TRBV6-5	NA	TRBJ1-2	CASSYSRGAHGYTF	TGTGCCAGCAGTTACTCGCGGGGGGCCCATGGCTACACCTTC
NA	TRBV19	NA	TRBJ1-1	CASSSRWNTEAFF	TGTGCCAGTAGTTCCAGGTGGAACACTGAAGCTTTCTTT
NA	TRBV7-2	NA	TRBJ1-2	CASSLVAHGYTF	TGTGCCAGCAGCTTAGTAGCCCATGGCTACACCTTC
NA	TRBV18	NA	TRBJ2-5	CASSPPPRGTQYF	TGTGCCAGCTCACCACCGCCTCGGGGGACCCAGTACTTC
NA	TRBV7-9	TRBD2	TRBJ2-7	CASSFSGGEQYF	TGTGCCAGCAGCTTCAGCGGGGGCGAGCAGTACTTC
NA	TRBV30	NA	TRBJ1-1	CAWSGQVLVNTEAFF	TGTGCCTGGAGTGGTCAGGTCTTGGTGAACACTGAAGCTTTCTTT
NA	TRBV4-3	NA	TRBJ2-1	CASSRKRLDYNEQFF	TGCGCCAGCAGCCGTAAGCGGCTGGACTACAATGAGCAGTTCTTC
NA	TRBV27	NA	TRBJ1-2	CASSPRGNTNYGYTF	TGTGCCAGCAGCCCGAGGGGGAACACTAACTATGGCTACACCTTC
NA	TRBV19	NA	TRBJ1-1	CASSSGVNTEAFF	TGTGCCAGTAGTTCGGGTGTGAACACTGAAGCTTTCTTT
NA	TRBV6-5	NA	TRBJ1-1	CASSKPGRTNTEAFF	TGTGCCAGCAGTAAACCAGGGAGGACGAACACTGAAGCTTTCTTT
NA	TRBV27	NA	TRBJ2-1	CASSFRAALYNEQFF	TGTGCCAGCAGTTTCCGCGCGGCCCTCTACAATGAGCAGTTCTTC
NA	TRBV7-2	NA	TRBJ2-2	CASSQGQYAGELFF	TGTGCCAGCAGCCAAGGACAGTATGCCGGGGAGCTGTTTTTT
NA	TRBV9	NA	TRBJ1-1	CASSPRGGWLNTEAFF	TGTGCCAGCAGCCCGAGGGGGGGGTGGTTGAACACTGAAGCTTTCTTT
NA	TRBV29-1	NA	TRBJ1-2	CSVAEHGYGYTF	TGCAGCGTTGCGGAACACGGGTATGGCTACACCTTC
NA	TRBV7-2	TRBD2	TRBJ2-7	CASSPSILAAKSSYEQYF	TGTGCCAGCAGCCCCTCAATACTAGCGGCTAAGAGCTCCTACGAGCAGTACTTC
NA	TRBV28	NA	TRBJ1-1	CASITGLNTEAFF	TGTGCCAGCATCACAGGACTAAACACTGAAGCTTTCTTT
NA	TRBV10-1	NA	TRBJ2-1	CASSREARTEQFF	TGCGCCAGCAGCAGGGAAGCGAGGACTGAGCAGTTCTTC
NA	TRBV5-1	NA	TRBJ1-1	CASSFRGVGTEAFF	TGCGCCAGCAGCTTCAGGGGTGTGGGTACTGAAGCTTTCTTT
NA	TRBV27	NA	TRBJ1-5	CASSLAADNSNQPQHF	TGTGCCAGCAGTTTAGCGGCGGACAATAGCAATCAGCCCCAGCATTTT
NA	TRBV5-1	NA	TRBJ1-1	CASSLWPAGYPMNTEAFF	TGCGCCAGCAGCCTCTGGCCCGCAGGATACCCCATGAACACTGAAGCTTTCTTT
NA	TRBV15	NA	TRBJ1-3	CATSRGGRAAFGGNTIYF	TGTGCCACCAGCAGAGGTGGGAGGGCAGCCTTCGGTGGAAACACCATATATTTT
medium-sized	TRBV6-4	TRBD1	TRBJ2-1	CASSETGTGYNEQFF	TGTGCCAGCAGTGAGACTGGGACAGGGTACAATGAGCAGTTCTTC
NA	TRBV27	TRBD1	TRBJ2-7	CASRPRGSSYEQYF	TGTGCCAGCAGACCCAGGGGGAGCTCCTACGAGCAGTACTTC
NA	TRBV7-2	TRBD2	TRBJ2-5	CASSLSTSGVKTQYF	TGTGCCAGCAGCTTAAGTACTAGCGGGGTAAAGACCCAGTACTTC
NA	TRBV7-2	NA	TRBJ2-1	CASSFPRGASSYNEQFF	TGTGCCAGCAGCTTCCCTCGCGGGGCCTCCTCCTACAATGAGCAGTTCTTC
NA	TRBV7-9	NA	TRBJ1-4	CASSFGRGGKLFF	TGTGCCAGCAGCTTTGGCCGGGGTGGAAAACTGTTTTTT
NA	TRBV10-3	NA	TRBJ2-3	CAIRATDSTDTQYF	TGTGCCATCAGAGCGACAGATAGCACAGATACGCAGTATTTT
NA	TRBV5-1	TRBD2	TRBJ2-1	CASSLRRGGRFSYNEQFF	TGCGCCAGCAGCTTGCGGCGGGGGGGTCGGTTCTCCTACAATGAGCAGTTCTTC
few	TRBV2	NA	TRBJ2-2	CASSVFNTGELFF	TGTGCCAGCAGTGTCTTTAACACCGGGGAGCTGTTTTTT
NA	TRBV7-2	NA	TRBJ2-1	CASSLPIFGDEQFF	TGTGCCAGCAGCCTCCCTATATTCGGGGATGAGCAGTTCTTC
NA	TRBV5-6	TRBD1	TRBJ2-7	CASSSTGGGEQYF	TGTGCCAGCAGTTCGACAGGGGGAGGCGAGCAGTACTTC
NA	TRBV27	TRBD1	TRBJ2-5	CASSRVGGRETQYF	TGTGCCAGCAGTAGAGTAGGGGGCCGGGAGACCCAGTACTTC